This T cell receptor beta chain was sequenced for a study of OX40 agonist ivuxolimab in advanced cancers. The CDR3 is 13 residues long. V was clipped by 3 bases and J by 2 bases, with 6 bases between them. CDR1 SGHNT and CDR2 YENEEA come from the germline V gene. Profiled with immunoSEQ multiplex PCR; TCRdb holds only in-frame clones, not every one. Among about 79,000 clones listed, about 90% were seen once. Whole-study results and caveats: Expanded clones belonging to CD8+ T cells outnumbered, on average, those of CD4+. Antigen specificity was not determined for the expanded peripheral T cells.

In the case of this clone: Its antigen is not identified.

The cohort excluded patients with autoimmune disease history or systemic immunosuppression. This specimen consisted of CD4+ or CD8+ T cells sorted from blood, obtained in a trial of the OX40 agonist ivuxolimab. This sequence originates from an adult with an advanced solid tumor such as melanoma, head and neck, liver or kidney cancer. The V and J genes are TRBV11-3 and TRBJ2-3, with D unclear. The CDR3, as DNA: TGTGCCAGCAGCTTGGACGTCACAGATACGCAGTATTTT. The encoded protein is CASSLDVTDTQYF.